Listed below are T cell receptor beta chains from one sample, sequenced in a study of long-term antiretroviral therapy in people with HIV. Sequencing was performed with immunoSEQ multiplex PCR; in TCRdb, only in-frame clones are kept and a portion is missing. In the table there are tens of thousands of clones, almost 97% of which are singletons. The sequencing used unsorted PBMCs, collected 6.9 years after starting antiretroviral therapy. These receptor sequences come from a man aged 25 to 45 with HIV. CDR3s include the opening cysteine and the closing phenylalanine or tryptophan. The order of the fields is V gene, J gene, CDR3 protein.

>TRBV5-1|TRBJ1-4
CASSSTGVAEKLFF
>TRBV25-1|TRBJ1-2
CASSQTGVNYGYTF
>TRBV6-4|TRBJ1-5
CASSAWDSQYSNQPQHF
>TRBV7-8|TRBJ1-1
CASSLTGQAWAFF
>TRBV7-9|TRBJ1-3
CASSEQGNTIYF
>TRBV11-2|TRBJ2-7
CASSLGGGLYEQYF
>TRBV5-4|TRBJ2-3
CASSWGLGTDTQYF
>TRBV6-1|TRBJ2-7
CASIIRDTGYEQYF
>TRBV7-9|TRBJ1-4
CASSRGRENEKLFF
>TRBV4-2|TRBJ2-3
CASSLEPTAASTDTQYF
>TRBV2|TRBJ1-4
CASSDWVTNEKLFF
>TRBV7-6|TRBJ2-1
CASSSEAGLGYNEQFF
>TRBV30|TRBJ1-2
CAWSPDYGYTF
>TRBV7-3|TRBJ2-1
CASSLFRWDNEQFF
>TRBV11-2|TRBJ1-3
CAGGTVPGNTIYF
>TRBV18|TRBJ2-7
CASSPSGRDEQYF
>TRBV20-1|TRBJ1-1
CSATGALAFF
>TRBV5-1|TRBJ1-4
CASSLDGDRGEKLFF
>TRBV18|TRBJ2-7
CASSPRGGYEQYF
>TRBV18|TRBJ2-5
CASSPTGIETQYF
>TRBV4-3|TRBJ2-3
CASSQDRSTSGGLRTDTQYF
>TRBV6-5|TRBJ2-3
CASSSLAGDGGDTQYF
>TRBV12-5|TRBJ1-1
CASGTDSENTEAFF
>TRBV20-1|TRBJ1-4
CSASAGEKLFF
>TRBV7-9|TRBJ2-4
CASSSSGVAKNIQYF
>TRBV7-8|TRBJ2-6
CASSPVAGSGANVLTF
>TRBV4-1|TRBJ1-6
CASSQDLGREVHSPLHF
>TRBV19|TRBJ2-3
CASQRRDRDHTDTQYF
>TRBV4-1|TRBJ2-7
CASSYDYTYEQYF
>TRBV2|TRBJ1-2
CASRSGSLYGYTF
>TRBV21-1|TRBJ1-2
CASSKKTAVTYGYTF
>TRBV5-1|TRBJ1-1
CASSLDPRGIEAFF
>TRBV10-3|TRBJ1-1
CAISERGTNTEAFF
>TRBV19|TRBJ1-1
CASSTWGLNTEAFF
>TRBV16|TRBJ1-5
CASSQFRFSRGYQPQHF
>TRBV7-8|TRBJ1-2
CASSDGSFYGYTF
>TRBV19|TRBJ1-2
CASSPGTNYGYTF
>TRBV14|TRBJ2-2
CASSHRLAANTGELFF
>TRBV18|TRBJ2-2
CASSATGPGELFF
>TRBV6-1|TRBJ2-3
CASRLMVSTDTQYF
>TRBV7-9|TRBJ1-5
CASSFDRNQPQHF
>TRBV7-9|TRBJ1-1
CASTVNTEAFF
>TRBV7-2|TRBJ1-6
CASSPSANRGGSPLHF
>TRBV18|TRBJ1-1
CASSPWVDTEAFF
>TRBV7-9|TRBJ1-1
CASSLTVSTEAFF